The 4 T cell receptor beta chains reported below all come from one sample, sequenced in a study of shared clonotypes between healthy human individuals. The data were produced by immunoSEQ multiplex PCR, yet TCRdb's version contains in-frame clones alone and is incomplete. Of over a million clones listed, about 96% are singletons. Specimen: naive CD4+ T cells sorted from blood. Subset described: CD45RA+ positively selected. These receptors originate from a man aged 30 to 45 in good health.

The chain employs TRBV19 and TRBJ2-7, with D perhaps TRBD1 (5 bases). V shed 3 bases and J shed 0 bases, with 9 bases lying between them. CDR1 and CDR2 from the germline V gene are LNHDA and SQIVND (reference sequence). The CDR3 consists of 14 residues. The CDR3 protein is CASSIRTSSYEQYF. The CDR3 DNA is TGTGCCAGTAGTATCCGGACATCCTCCTACGAGCAGTACTTC.

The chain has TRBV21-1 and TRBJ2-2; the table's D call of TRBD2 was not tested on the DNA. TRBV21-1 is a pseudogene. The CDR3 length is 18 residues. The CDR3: CASSKKEVTMPNTGELFF. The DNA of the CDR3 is TGTGCCAGCAGCAAAAAGGAGGTTACCATGCCAAACACCGGGGAGCTGTTTTTT.

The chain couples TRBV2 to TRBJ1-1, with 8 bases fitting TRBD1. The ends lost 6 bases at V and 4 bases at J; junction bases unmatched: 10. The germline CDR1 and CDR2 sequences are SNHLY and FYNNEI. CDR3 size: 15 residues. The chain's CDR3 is CASRADRGKGTEAFF. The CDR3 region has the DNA TGTGCCAGCAGAGCTGACAGGGGCAAAGGCACTGAAGCTTTCTTT.

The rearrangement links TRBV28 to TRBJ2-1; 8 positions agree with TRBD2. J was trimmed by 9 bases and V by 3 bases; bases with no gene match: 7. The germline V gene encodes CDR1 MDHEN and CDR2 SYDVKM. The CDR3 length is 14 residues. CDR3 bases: TGTGCCAGCAGTTTGGTTAGCGGGATCGGTGAGCAGTTCTTC. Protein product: CASSLVSGIGEQFF. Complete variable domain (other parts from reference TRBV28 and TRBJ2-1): DVKVTQSSRYLVKRTGEKVFLECVQDMDHENMFWYRQDPGLGLRLIYFSYDVKMKEKGDIPEGYSVSREKKERFSLILESASTNQTSMYLCASSLVSGIGEQFFGPGTRLTVL.